The 3 T cell receptor beta chains listed next were all sequenced from one sample in a study of T cells after yellow fever vaccination. One entry per CDR3 protein results from TCRdb running MiXCR on the 5' RACE reads. The table has a few hundred thousand distinct CDR3 sequences, 4.1% seen once; the top ten hold about 22%. Sample: PBMCs, taken 5 days after the yellow fever booster vaccination. These receptors all come from a young man who received the YFV17D yellow fever vaccine.

This clonotype was picked up a small number of times. This sequence joins TRBV11-2 and TRBJ1-6; D not resolved. Germline V gene lookup returns CDR1 SGHAT and CDR2 FQNNGV. The V and J ends lost 5 bases and 9 bases respectively, with 17 bases between them. The CDR3 extends over 15 amino acids. CDR3 in amino acids: CASSPRRRAGSPLHF. The CDR3 DNA follows: TGTGCCAGCAGCCCTAGGAGGAGGGCGGGTTCACCCCTCCACTTT.

In this sample, this clonotype turned up many times. This sequence joins TRBV12-3 or TRBV12-4 and TRBJ1-6; maybe TRBD1 (5 bases). This CDR3 is 14 amino acids long. V lost 5 bases and J lost 7, with 12 bases in between. This chain's CDR3 is CASSPGGVNSPLHF. CDR3 in DNA: TGTGCCAGCAGTCCCGGAGGGGTGAATTCACCCCTCCACTTT.

The J gene is TRBJ2-2, the V gene TRBV7-9, with unresolved D. This CDR3 is 12 amino acids long. Trimming removed 8 bases from V and 4 bases from J, with 8 bases in between. The germline gives CDR1 SEHNR, CDR2 FQNEAQ (reference sequence). In DNA, the CDR3 is TGTGCCAGCTGGAAGGGCACCGGGGAGCTGTTTTTT. Its translation: CASWKGTGELFF.